One and the same sample provided the 21 T cell receptor beta chains below, sequenced in a study of blood T cell repertoires in COVID-19. The protocol was immunoSEQ multiplex PCR, while the TCRdb copy is restricted to in-frame clones and leaves out a portion. The sample contains under 250,000 clones, about nine tenths of which appear only once. Material: PBMCs or T cells enriched from blood (not recorded which). The origin of the receptors is a young woman with acute COVID-19.

The J gene is TRBJ1-1, the V gene TRBV12-5, with 8 bases fitting TRBD1. The V gene end was trimmed by 4 bases and the J gene end by 3 bases; junction bases not matched to a gene: 7. Germline V gives CDR1 LGHNT, CDR2 FRNRAP. CDR3 length equals 15 residues. The CDR3 sequence: CASGYGQGGYTEAFF. The CDR3 DNA sequence: TGTGCTAGTGGTTACGGACAGGGAGGTTACACTGAAGCTTTCTTT. Looking up the rest from reference TRBV12-5 and TRBJ1-1 gives the full variable domain: DARVTQTPRHKVTEMGQEVTMRCQPILGHNTVFWYRQTMMQGLELLAYFRNRAPLDDSGMPKDRFSAEMPDATLATLKIQPSEPRDSAVYFCASGYGQGGYTEAFFGQGTRLTVV.

This clone was detected only once. CDR3 protein: CASSQDIPSGAHIGELFF. The CDR3 DNA follows: TGTGCCAGCAGCCAAGATATTCCTAGCGGGGCTCATATCGGGGAGCTGTTTTTT. J is TRBJ2-2 and V is TRBV3-1 (or the pseudogene TRBV3-2); 9 bases are shared with TRBD2. V was pared by 0 bases and J by 7 bases, with 12 bases of the junction left unmatched. The CDR3 totals 18 residues. Germline V gene data show CDR1 as LGHDT and CDR2 as YNNKEL (reference sequence).

The rearrangement joins TRBV18 to TRBJ2-7, with D possibly matching TRBD1 (6 bases). The germline V and J ends were trimmed by 6 bases and 2 bases, with 14 bases remaining between them. Germline assignment: CDR1 KGHSH and CDR2 LQKENI. CDR3 length equals 14 residues. This chain's CDR3 is CASSYPTGPYEQYF. CDR3 DNA: TGTGCCAGCTCCTATCCGACAGGTCCCTACGAGCAGTACTTC.

This clone was counted between two and nine times. The V and J genes are TRBV7-9 and TRBJ1-5; D may be TRBD1 (6 bases). The CDR3 consists of 15 residues. CDR1 SEHNR and CDR2 FQNEAQ come from the germline V gene (reference sequence). V shed 5 bases and J shed 6 bases, with 17 bases lying between them. CDR3 region: CASSQSTGDFQPQHF. CDR3 nucleotide sequence: TGTGCCAGCAGCCAGTCGACAGGAGATTTTCAGCCCCAGCATTTT.

This chain joins TRBV27 and TRBJ1-6; D gene unclear. The length of the CDR3 is 16 residues. V gave up 2 bases and J gave up 5 bases, with 13 bases separating them. Germline V gene lookup returns CDR1 MNHEY and CDR2 SMNVEV (reference sequence). CDR3 coding DNA: TGTGCCAGCAGTTTAATGGCGACACTTAATAATTCACCCCTCCACTTT. Its translation: CASSLMATLNNSPLHF.

The chain links TRBV28 to TRBJ2-7; D might be TRBD1 (6 bases). The V gene lost 5 bases and the J gene lost 4 bases, with 21 bases spanning the gap. Germline assignment: CDR1 MDHEN and CDR2 SYDVKM. The CDR3 covers 16 residues. The chain's CDR3 is CASSEPPRGGEYEQYF. CDR3 nucleotide sequence: TGTGCCAGCAGTGAACCCCCTCGTGGGGGCGAATACGAGCAGTACTTC.

The chain links TRBV4-3 to TRBJ1-2; the D is unclear. Between the trimmed V and J ends, which lost 0 bases and 6 bases, there was a span of 20 bases. CDR3 size: 17 residues. The germline V gene encodes CDR1 LGHNA and CDR2 YSLEER. CDR3 sequence reads: CASSQDRDWEVGNGYTF. The CDR3 region has the DNA TGCGCCAGCAGCCAAGATAGGGATTGGGAGGTCGGTAATGGCTACACCTTC.

The genes are TRBV30 and TRBJ1-4; perhaps TRBD1 as D (6 bases). CDR1 and CDR2 (germline): GTSNPN, SVGIG (reference sequence). With 8 bases removed from V and 8 bases from J, the gap between germline ends came to 18 bases. The CDR3 extends over 13 amino acids. For the CDR3, the DNA is TGTGCCCAGTCTCGGGGGGCCGAGGAAAAACTGTTTTTT. Protein: CAQSRGAEEKLFF.

V is TRBV7-8 and J is TRBJ2-2, with D uncertain. Trimming pared 0 bases from V and 0 bases from J, leaving 14 bases between. Germline V gene sequence: CDR1 SGHVS, CDR2 FQNEAQ. The CDR3 sequence is 18 residues long. CDR3 sequence (DNA): TGTGCCAGCAGCTTAGCGATCATCCAGAGGTCGAACACCGGGGAGCTGTTTTTT. Translated: CASSLAIIQRSNTGELFF. The whole variable domain, filled in from reference TRBV7-8 and TRBJ2-2, reads GAGVSQSPRYKVAKRGQDVALRCDPISGHVSLFWYQQALGQGPEFLTYFQNEAQLDKSGLPSDRFFAERPEGSVSTLKIQRTQQEDSAVYLCASSLAIIQRSNTGELFFGEGSRLTVL.

V and J are TRBV29-1 and TRBJ1-1; 9 bases agree with TRBD1. The length of the CDR3 is 17 residues. V lost 7 bases and J lost 1; bases outside the gene matches: 16. Per germline, CDR1 SQVTM and CDR2 ANQGSEA. DNA of the CDR3: TGCAGCGCCTGGGGATCCCCGGGACAGGGAGGGAACACTGAAGCTTTCTTT. This encodes CSAWGSPGQGGNTEAFF.

The chain combines TRBV12-5 with TRBJ2-2, with 10 bases matching TRBD1. Germline V lookup: CDR1 LGHNT, CDR2 FRNRAP. With 5 bases clipped from V and 7 bases from J, the junction kept 7 bases outside the gene matches. The CDR3 loop spans 15 amino acids. The CDR3 sequence is CASGTGGQGFGELFF. CDR3 coding DNA: TGTGCTAGTGGTACCGGGGGACAGGGGTTCGGGGAGCTGTTTTTT.

This clone was picked up a small number of times. The gene calls are TRBV7-2 and TRBJ1-1, with TRBD1 identical over 8 bases. V lost 4 bases, J lost 4 bases, and 5 bases stayed unmatched. The germline gives CDR1 SGHTA, CDR2 FQGNSA. This CDR3 contains 14 residues. CDR3 DNA sequence: TGTGCCAGCAGCTCCTGGACAGGGAGCACTGAAGCTTTCTTT. Translation gives CASSSWTGSTEAFF.

CDR3 in DNA: TGTGCCAGCAGTCCCGCCGGAGGGGTAGGGCATTTT. Amino acid sequence: CASSPAGGVGHF. The chain couples TRBV12-3 or TRBV12-4 to TRBJ1-5; TRBD1 is a possible D gene (5 bases). With 5 bases removed from V and 15 bases from J, the gap between germline ends came to 17 bases. This CDR3 is 12 amino acids long.

This clone was counted only a few times. This sequence joins TRBV4-2 and TRBJ1-2, with 12 bases identical to TRBD1. Germline CDR1 LGHNA, CDR2 YNFKEQ. The CDR3 has 18 amino acids. Trimming removed 3 bases from V and 8 bases from J; junction bases left unmatched: 16. Written as DNA, the CDR3 is TGTGCCAGCAGCCACCTCTTCCGGGACAGGGGGCTAAGGGGAGGCTACACCTTC. Protein sequence: CASSHLFRDRGLRGGYTF.

The chain joins TRBV6-1 to TRBJ1-6; D uncertain. The CDR3 has 15 residues. Germline CDR1 and CDR2: MNHNS and SASEGT. Trimming removed 8 bases at V and 5 bases at J, with 16 bases between. The CDR3 bases are TGTGCCAGCTCTTTTCGCAGAATCAATAATTCACCCCTCCACTTT. Translating it yields CASSFRRINNSPLHF.

The genes are TRBV6-2 or TRBV6-3 and TRBJ1-2; possible D gene TRBD1, 5 bases. CDR1 is MNHEY and CDR2 is SVGEGT in the germline V gene. The CDR3 runs 13 residues. Trimming shortened V by 2 bases and J by 3 bases, and 7 bases separated the two germline ends. The CDR3 nucleotides read TGTGCCAGCAGTTACCCGACAGACTATGGCTACACCTTC. Residues: CASSYPTDYGYTF.

The chain employs TRBV11-2 and TRBJ1-4, with D tentatively TRBD1 (5 bases). This CDR3 comprises 14 residues. Germline lookup yields CDR1 SGHAT and CDR2 FQNNGV. V gave up 5 bases and J gave up 8 bases, with 15 bases separating them. The CDR3 reads CASSLGGRREKLFF. CDR3 nucleotides: TGTGCCAGCAGCCTGGGGGGGAGAAGGGAAAAACTGTTTTTT.

The chain employs TRBV18 and TRBJ2-1, with 9 positions matching TRBD1. The CDR3 runs 15 residues. V gave up 8 bases and J gave up 5 bases; unmatched junction bases: 10. CDR1 KGHSH and CDR2 LQKENI come from the germline V gene. CDR3 protein: CASQPRDRVNNEQFF. The CDR3 nucleotides are TGTGCCAGCCAACCCAGGGACAGGGTTAACAATGAGCAGTTCTTC.

This chain links TRBV24-1 with TRBJ2-1, with TRBD2 identical over 8 bases. The ends lost 2 bases at V and 6 bases at J; junction bases unmatched: 8. Per germline, CDR1 KGHDR and CDR2 SFDVKD. The CDR3 loop spans 16 amino acids. The CDR3 DNA sequence: TGTGCCACCAGTGATTCGGGGGGGGCCTCCCCCAATGAGCAGTTCTTC. It is translated as CATSDSGGASPNEQFF.

The chain employs TRBV3-1 (or the pseudogene TRBV3-2) and TRBJ1-3, with D maybe TRBD1 (5 bases). CDR1 and CDR2 (germline): LGHDT, YNNKEL (reference sequence). Trimming took 3 bases from V and 2 from J, leaving 14 bases between them. The CDR3 loop spans 16 amino acids. In nucleotides, the CDR3 is TGTGCCAGCAGCCAGGGGTGGGGGGAGACTGGAAACACCATATATTTT. Its translation is CASSQGWGETGNTIYF.

This chain links TRBV9 with TRBJ2-7; D perhaps matches TRBD2 (7 bases). Looked up from germline, CDR1 is SGDLS and CDR2 is YYNGEE. The CDR3 loop spans 14 amino acids. V was clipped by 4 bases and J by 5 bases, with 16 bases between them. The CDR3 loop reads CASSSGGLEDEQYF. Written as DNA, the CDR3 is TGTGCCAGCAGCTCCGGGGGGCTGGAAGACGAGCAGTACTTC.